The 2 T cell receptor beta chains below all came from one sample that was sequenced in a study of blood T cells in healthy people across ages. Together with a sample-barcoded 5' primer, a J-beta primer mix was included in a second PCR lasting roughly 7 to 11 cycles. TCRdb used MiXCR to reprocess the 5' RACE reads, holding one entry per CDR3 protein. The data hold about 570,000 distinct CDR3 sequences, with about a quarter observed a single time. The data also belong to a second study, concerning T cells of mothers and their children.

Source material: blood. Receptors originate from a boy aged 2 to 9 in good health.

The DNA of the CDR3 is TGCAGTGCTAGTTTAGACGTTTGGACCCAAAACATTCAGTACTTC. Its translation: CSASLDVWTQNIQYF. The V and J genes are TRBV20-1 and TRBJ2-4; unclear D gene. The CDR3 totals 15 residues. Germline assignment: CDR1 DFQATT and CDR2 SNEGSKA (reference sequence). V was trimmed by 3 bases and J by 5 bases, leaving 17 bases between them.

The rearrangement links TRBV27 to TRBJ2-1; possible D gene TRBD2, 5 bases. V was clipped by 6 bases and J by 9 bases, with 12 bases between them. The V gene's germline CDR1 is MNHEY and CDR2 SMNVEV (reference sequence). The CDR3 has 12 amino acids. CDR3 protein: CASRQAVGEQFF. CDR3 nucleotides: TGTGCCAGCAGGCAAGCGGTCGGTGAGCAGTTCTTC.